This entry is about one T cell receptor beta chain. The time point is: newly diagnosed GD, antithyroid drugs for less than 3 months. Construction of the TCR library relied on RNA isolated from PBMCs. The sample originates from a study of regulatory T cells in long-lasting Graves disease. V was trimmed by 4 bases and J by 5 bases, leaving 11 bases between them. The CDR3 has 13 residues. CDR1 and CDR2 (germline): ENHRY, SYGVKD. Libraries of TCR beta came from iRepertoire HTBI primers plus Arm-PCR of CDR3 regions. TCRdb re-called the multiplex PCR reads with MiXCR, one entry per CDR3 protein. The repertoire holds around 500,000 distinct CDR3 sequences, approximately 12% seen once, with roughly 9.3% in the top ten. The data were also submitted as part of a second study, on T cells in Graves' hyperthyroidism and ophthalmopathy. This second report adds: Reasons for excluding patients were uncontrolled infection, other autoimmune disease, pregnancy or lactation. The study used the HTBI primer set for a first-round RT-PCR of the TCR CDR3.

This sequence joins TRBV10-3 and TRBJ1-2; tentatively, D is TRBD1 (5 bases). The TCR sequence derives from a woman younger than 45 with Graves disease. This material consisted of peripheral blood mononuclear cells (PBMCs), taken at new diagnosis, from a patient treated with antithyroid drugs. The CDR3 spells CAISAAGGYGYTF. The CDR3 nucleotides are TGTGCCATCAGTGCGGCCGGGGGATATGGCTACACCTTC.